These 22 T cell receptor beta chains were sequenced from one sample in a study of cytomegalovirus exposure and HLA in healthy donors. 60 Vbeta and 13 Jbeta primers were used in PCR. Clones were sequenced by immunoSEQ multiplex PCR, and TCRdb holds only the in-frame ones, with some missing. The sample holds roughly 77,000 clones. Sequencing input: PBMCs. Receptors originate from a female donor in good health and CMV-seropositive.

Concerning this clone itself: At one end, the junction sequence differs from germline, possibly due to a read error. This chain links TRBV29-1 with TRBJ1-1; D might be TRBD1 (5 bases). CDR3 length: 13 amino acids. CDR1 and CDR2 from the germline V gene are SQVTM and ANQGSEA. CDR3 region: CSVAPLGGTEDFF. The CDR3 nucleotides read TGCAGCGTTGCCCCACTTGGTGGGACTGAAGATTTCTTT.

The chain links TRBV28 to TRBJ2-6; D not resolved. Trimming cost V 3 bases and J 0 bases, with 6 bases left between them. Germline CDR1 reads MDHEN; CDR2 reads SYDVKM. The CDR3 runs 15 residues. CDR3 region: CASSFRISGANVLTF. The CDR3 coding sequence is TGTGCCAGCAGTTTCAGAATCTCTGGGGCCAACGTCCTGACTTTC. Supplemented by reference TRBV28 and TRBJ2-6, the full variable domain reads DVKVTQSSRYLVKRTGEKVFLECVQDMDHENMFWYRQDPGLGLRLIYFSYDVKMKEKGDIPEGYSVSREKKERFSLILESASTNQTSMYLCASSFRISGANVLTFGAGSRLTVL.

The chain uses TRBV18 and TRBJ1-1; 11 nucleotides match TRBD1. Losses at the gene ends were 3 bases for V and 10 bases for J; bases not matched to a gene: 10. From germline, CDR1 is KGHSH and CDR2 LQKENI. The CDR3 totals 15 residues. CDR3 sequence (DNA): TGTGCCAGCTCACCTTCGGGACAGGGGGATTTCGTAGCTTTCTTT. Its translation is CASSPSGQGDFVAFF.

The chain employs TRBV6-6 and TRBJ2-1, with D perhaps matching TRBD1 (6 bases). The CDR3 covers 15 residues. Germline V gene lookup returns CDR1 MNHNY and CDR2 SVGAGI (reference sequence). V was pared by 6 bases and J by 10 bases, with 22 bases between. The CDR3 loop reads CASSRVRQAGREQFF. The DNA for the CDR3 is TGTGCCAGCAGCCGAGTAAGACAGGCTGGTAGGGAGCAGTTCTTC.

The chain links TRBV5-1 to TRBJ1-1, with 7 bases aligning to TRBD1. This CDR3 is 14 amino acids long. CDR1 SGHRS and CDR2 YFSETQ come from the germline V gene. Trimming removed 5 bases from V and 1 base from J; junction bases left unmatched: 5. The CDR3 bases are TGCGCCAGCAGAGGGGGCCCTCAGAACACTGAAGCTTTCTTT. Translated, it gives CASRGGPQNTEAFF. The full variable domain, with the rest looked up from reference TRBV5-1 and TRBJ1-1, is KAGVTQTPRYLIKTRGQQVTLSCSPISGHRSVSWYQQTPGQGLQFLFEYFSETQRNKGNFPGRFSGRQFSNSRSEMNVSTLELGDSALYLCASRGGPQNTEAFFGQGTRLTVV.

J is TRBJ1-2 and V is TRBV6-1; TRBD1 agrees at 10 bases. Germline CDR1 reads MNHNS; CDR2 reads SASEGT. After removal of 3 bases from V and 7 bases from J, the junction contained 11 bases not matched to a gene. This CDR3 has 16 amino acids. The CDR3 DNA is TGTGCCAGCAGTGACCCAAGACAGGGGGCGCCGGGTGGCTACACCTTC. Its protein is CASSDPRQGAPGGYTF.

The CDR3 DNA is TGTGCCAGCAGTTACCGGACAGGGGGCAGAGATACGCAGTATTTT. Protein: CASSYRTGGRDTQYF. The chain couples TRBV6-5 to TRBJ2-3, with 11 bases aligning to TRBD1. There are 15 residues in the CDR3. Germline V lookup: CDR1 MNHEY, CDR2 SVGAGI. Trimming cost V 2 bases and J 5 bases; bases outside gene matches: 3.

The chain is built from TRBV18 and TRBJ1-5; D is possibly TRBD1 (5 bases). There are 15 residues in the CDR3. Trimming removed 2 bases from V and 2 bases from J, with 10 bases in between. The germline CDR1 and CDR2 sequences are KGHSH and LQKENI. The chain's CDR3 is CASSPGLQGNQPQHF. CDR3 nucleotides: TGTGCCAGCTCACCAGGTCTACAGGGCAATCAGCCCCAGCATTTT.

V is TRBV5-6 and J is TRBJ1-2, with 10 bases that match TRBD1. CDR3 size: 14 residues. Trimming at V came to 3 bases and at J to 3 bases, leaving 2 bases not matched to a gene. The germline V gene has CDR1 SGHDT and CDR2 YYEEEE. DNA for the CDR3: TGTGCCAGCAGCTACGGACAGGGGGACTATGGCTACACCTTC. Translated: CASSYGQGDYGYTF.

V and J are TRBV28 and TRBJ2-5; the D gene is possibly TRBD2 (5 bases). CDR1 is MDHEN, CDR2 SYDVKM, per germline. The CDR3 runs to 12 residues. Trimming left V 4 bases short and J 6 bases short, with 9 bases between. For the CDR3, the DNA is TGTGCCAGCAGTTCGACCGGGAAGACCCAGTACTTC. Its translation is CASSSTGKTQYF.

This chain uses TRBV10-3 with TRBJ2-5, with 7 bases identical to TRBD2. After removal of 4 bases from V and 3 bases from J, the junction contained 14 bases not matched to a gene. This CDR3 is built from 17 residues. Germline V gene data show CDR1 as ENHRY and CDR2 as SYGVKD. This CDR3 is CAISAGSGGRVEETQYF. The CDR3 DNA is TGTGCCATCAGTGCCGGGTCGGGCGGGAGAGTAGAAGAGACCCAGTACTTC.

The rearrangement links TRBV7-2 to TRBJ2-7; 12 nucleotides align to TRBD2. Germline trimming cut 5 bases from V and 4 bases from J; bases unmatched to any gene: 12. Germline CDR1 SGHTA, CDR2 FQGNSA. This CDR3 is 17 amino acids long. The CDR3 nucleotides read TGTGCCAGCAGCATGACTAGCGGGGGTTCCTCTCCATACGAGCAGTACTTC. Protein: CASSMTSGGSSPYEQYF.

The rearrangement links TRBV20-1 to TRBJ2-1, with TRBD2 as a possible D gene (5 bases). V lost 4 bases and J 10 bases, leaving 8 bases between the germline ends. Germline CDR1 and CDR2: DFQATT and SNEGSKA (reference sequence). The CDR3 spans 10 residues. The DNA for the CDR3 is TGCAGTGCTATTCGGAGGGAGCAGTTCTTC. As protein: CSAIRREQFF.

The gene calls are TRBV11-3 and TRBJ2-1; perhaps TRBD1 as D (6 bases). The CDR3 covers 13 residues. V lost 1 base, J lost 7 bases, and 8 bases lay in between. Germline V gives CDR1 SGHNT, CDR2 YENEEA. The DNA of the CDR3 is TGTGCCAGCAGCTTAGGGGGGCGTAATGAGCAGTTCTTC. Amino acid sequence: CASSLGGRNEQFF.

V gene TRBV4-3 combines with J gene TRBJ1-6; the D gene is possibly TRBD1 (6 bases). The CDR3 consists of 17 residues. Per the germline V gene, CDR1 is LGHNA and CDR2 is YSLEER. With 0 bases removed from V and 2 bases from J, the gap between germline ends came to 11 bases. The CDR3 DNA is TGCGCCAGCAGCCAAGAATCGGGGGGCACCTATAATTCACCCCTCCACTTT. Translation gives CASSQESGGTYNSPLHF.

V is TRBV6-6 and J is TRBJ1-2, with TRBD1 matching over 9 bases. J was trimmed by 2 bases and V by 2 bases; bases with no gene match: 3. The CDR3 totals 15 residues. Germline V lookup: CDR1 MNHNY, CDR2 SVGAGI (reference sequence). DNA for the CDR3: TGTGCCAGCAGTTACGGACAGGGGAGGAACTATGGCTACACCTTC. Translating gives CASSYGQGRNYGYTF.

The genes are TRBV18 and TRBJ1-1; D gene ambiguous. V lost 4 bases and J 3 bases, leaving 9 bases between the germline ends. Looked up from germline, CDR1 is KGHSH and CDR2 is LQKENI. The CDR3 has 13 residues. CDR3 nucleotides: TGTGCCAGCTCACAGGGAGAGGACACTGAAGCTTTCTTT. Protein product: CASSQGEDTEAFF.

This chain links TRBV6-5 with TRBJ2-7; tentatively, D is TRBD1 (7 bases). Trimming stripped 3 bases from V and 2 bases from J, with 11 bases between. The CDR3 spans 14 residues. CDR1 is MNHEY and CDR2 is SVGAGI in the germline V gene. Here the CDR3 reads CASSYQGGTYEQYF. In nucleotides, the CDR3 is TGTGCCAGCAGTTATCAGGGGGGAACCTACGAGCAGTACTTC.

The rearrangement joins TRBV18 to TRBJ2-7; D is possibly TRBD1 (5 bases). Trimming took off 1 base at V and 5 bases at J, with 12 bases between the two ends. Germline values: CDR1 KGHSH, CDR2 LQKENI. CDR3 size: 14 residues. The CDR3 DNA follows: TGTGCCAGCTCACCACTGGACACCGTGGACGAGCAGTACTTC. Encoded protein: CASSPLDTVDEQYF.

V is TRBV28 and J is TRBJ1-6; 8 bases fit TRBD1. Germline CDR1 MDHEN, CDR2 SYDVKM. The CDR3 has 15 residues. J lost 5 bases, V lost 6 bases, and 6 bases had no gene match. In nucleotides, the CDR3 is TGTGCCAGCAGCAGACAGGGGACTAATAATTCACCCCTCCACTTT. Encoded protein: CASSRQGTNNSPLHF.

The chain is built from TRBV15 and TRBJ2-7; a weak D match, TRBD2 (5 bases). The CDR3 covers 13 residues. Germline assignment: CDR1 LNHNV and CDR2 YYDKDF (reference sequence). With 3 bases removed from V and 3 bases from J, the gap between germline ends came to 9 bases. This chain's CDR3 is CATSRPGNYEQYF. The DNA for the CDR3 is TGTGCCACCAGCAGGCCGGGAAACTACGAGCAGTACTTC.

V and J are TRBV11-3 and TRBJ1-1; 10 bases fit TRBD1. CDR1 and CDR2 from the germline V gene are SGHNT and YENEEA. The CDR3 contains 15 residues. Losses at the gene ends were 6 bases for V and 7 bases for J; bases not matched to a gene: 11. CDR3 loop: CASRGGGTGDVEAFF. CDR3 sequence (DNA): TGTGCCAGCAGGGGGGGAGGGACAGGGGATGTTGAAGCTTTCTTT. The full variable domain, rest sourced from reference TRBV11-3 and TRBJ1-1, is EAGVVQSPRYKIIEKKQPVAFWCNPISGHNTLYWYLQNLGQGPELLIRYENEEAVDDSQLPKDRFSAERLKGVDSTLKIQPAELGDSAVYLCASRGGGTGDVEAFFGQGTRLTVV.